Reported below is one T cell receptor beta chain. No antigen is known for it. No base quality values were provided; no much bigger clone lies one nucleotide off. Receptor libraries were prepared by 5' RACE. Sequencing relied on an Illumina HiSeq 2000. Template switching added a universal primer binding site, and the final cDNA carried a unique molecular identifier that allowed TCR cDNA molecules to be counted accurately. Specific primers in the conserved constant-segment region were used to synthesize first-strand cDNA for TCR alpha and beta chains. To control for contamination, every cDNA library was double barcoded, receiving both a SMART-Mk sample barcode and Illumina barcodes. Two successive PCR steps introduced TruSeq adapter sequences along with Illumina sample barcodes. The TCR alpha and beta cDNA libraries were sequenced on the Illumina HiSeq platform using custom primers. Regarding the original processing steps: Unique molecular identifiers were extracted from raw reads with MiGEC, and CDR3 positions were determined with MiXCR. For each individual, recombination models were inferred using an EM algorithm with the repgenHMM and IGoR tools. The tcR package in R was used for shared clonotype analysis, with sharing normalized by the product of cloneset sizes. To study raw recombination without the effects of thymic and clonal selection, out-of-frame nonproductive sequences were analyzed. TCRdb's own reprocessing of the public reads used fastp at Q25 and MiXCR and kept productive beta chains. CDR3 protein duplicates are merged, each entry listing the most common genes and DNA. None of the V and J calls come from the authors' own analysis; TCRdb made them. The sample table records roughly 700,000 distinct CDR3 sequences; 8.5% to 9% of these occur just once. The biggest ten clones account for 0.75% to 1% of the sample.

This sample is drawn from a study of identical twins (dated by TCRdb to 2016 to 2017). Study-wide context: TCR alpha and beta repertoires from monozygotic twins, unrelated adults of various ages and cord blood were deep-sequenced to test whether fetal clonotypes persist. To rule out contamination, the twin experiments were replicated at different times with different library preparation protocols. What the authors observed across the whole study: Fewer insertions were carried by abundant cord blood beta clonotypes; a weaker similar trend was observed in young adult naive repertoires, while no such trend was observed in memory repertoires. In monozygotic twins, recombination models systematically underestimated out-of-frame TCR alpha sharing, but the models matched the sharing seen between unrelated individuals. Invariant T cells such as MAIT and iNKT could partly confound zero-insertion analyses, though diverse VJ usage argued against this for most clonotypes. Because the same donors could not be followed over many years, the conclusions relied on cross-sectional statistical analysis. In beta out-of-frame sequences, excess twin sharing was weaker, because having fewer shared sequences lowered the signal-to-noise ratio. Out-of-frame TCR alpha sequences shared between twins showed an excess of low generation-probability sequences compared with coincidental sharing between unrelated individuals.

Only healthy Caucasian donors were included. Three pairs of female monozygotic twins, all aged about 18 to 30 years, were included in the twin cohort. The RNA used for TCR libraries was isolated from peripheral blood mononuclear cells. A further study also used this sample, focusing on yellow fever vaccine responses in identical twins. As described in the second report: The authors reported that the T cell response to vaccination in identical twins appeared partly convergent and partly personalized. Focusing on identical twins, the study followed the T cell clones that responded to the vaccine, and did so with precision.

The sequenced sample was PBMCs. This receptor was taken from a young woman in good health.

DNA sequence: TGCGCCAGCAGCCAGCTTATACAGGGGGCCGAGCAGTACTTC. It translates to CASSQLIQGAEQYF. Rearrangement joined TRBV4-3 to TRBJ2-7, and TRBD1 matches 9 of the central bases. Here V drops 3 bases and J drops 6 bases, and the junction holds 6 bases not matched to any gene. Including cysteine and phenylalanine, the CDR3 has 14 amino acids. Only the CDR3 DNA stays, 42 bases, in frame from base 1. From the germline V gene, CDR1 is LGHNA and CDR2 is YSLEER.